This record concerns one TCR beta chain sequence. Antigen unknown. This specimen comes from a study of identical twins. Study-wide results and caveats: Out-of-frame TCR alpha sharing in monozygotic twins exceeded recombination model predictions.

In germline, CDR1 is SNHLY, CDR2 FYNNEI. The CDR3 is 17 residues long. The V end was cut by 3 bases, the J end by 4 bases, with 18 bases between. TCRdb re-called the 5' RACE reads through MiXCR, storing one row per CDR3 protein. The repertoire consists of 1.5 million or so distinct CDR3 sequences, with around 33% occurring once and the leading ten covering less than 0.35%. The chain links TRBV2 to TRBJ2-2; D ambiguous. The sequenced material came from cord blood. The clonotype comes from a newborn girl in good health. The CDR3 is CASSDPTQASLTGELFF. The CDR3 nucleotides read TGTGCCAGCAGTGACCCCACTCAAGCGAGCCTCACCGGGGAGCTGTTTTTT.